The present T cell receptor (beta chain) was sequenced within a study of beta chain features in type 1 diabetes. Turning to this clone: The antigen is not known.

Isolated RNA was reverse transcribed in full, so expressed TCRB transcripts were sequenced. The table came from immunoSEQ multiplex PCR; TCRdb's copy has only in-frame clones and leaves some out. The top ten clones hold 0.028% of a sample with more than 250,000 clones, roughly 20% of them seen once. This CDR3 contains 15 residues. The V end lost 2 bases, the J end lost 6 bases, and 17 bases lay between the germline ends. Germline CDR1 MNHEY, CDR2 SMNVEV (reference sequence). Study-wide findings and caveats: Shorter TCRB CDR3s, moderately but significantly so, were found in Type 1 diabetes patients in all four CD4+ subsets.

Sequencing was carried out using naive CD4+ T cells from blood. The chain uses TRBV27 and TRBJ2-7; D remains unclear. The sequence was collected from a woman in her thirties or forties with type 1 diabetes. The CDR3 region is CASSLRQLYTREQYF. The CDR3 DNA follows: TGTGCCAGCAGTTTACGACAACTGTACACGCGCGAGCAGTACTTC.